This entry is about one T cell receptor (beta chain). Its antigen remains unknown. These data originate in a study of PD-1 blockade in classical Hodgkin lymphoma. Study outcomes and limitations: By C4D1, CD4+ diversity increased significantly, especially in complete responders. Baseline TCR diversity was reportedly lower in newly diagnosed patients than in healthy donors. It was reported as lower still in relapsed/refractory patients.

No patient escaped relapse after autologous stem cell transplantation, and brentuximab vedotin exposure varied. Sequencing used immunoSEQ multiplex PCR; TCRdb keeps in-frame clones, though not all of them. The profile covers 20,000 to 25,000 clones, with over 70% appearing a single time and 6.5% to 7% taken by the ten largest. V was cut by 8 bases and J by 4 bases, with 8 bases left in between. Germline loops: CDR1 WSHSY, CDR2 SAAADI. The CDR3 contains 12 residues. Sequencing used peripheral blood mononuclear cells (PBMCs), obtained at baseline. V is TRBV10-2 and J is TRBJ2-2; D is ambiguous. This sequence originates from a human donor with classical Hodgkin lymphoma. CDR3 coding DNA: TGCGCCAGCGCTTGGGGCACCGGGGAGCTGTTTTTT. It translates to CASAWGTGELFF.